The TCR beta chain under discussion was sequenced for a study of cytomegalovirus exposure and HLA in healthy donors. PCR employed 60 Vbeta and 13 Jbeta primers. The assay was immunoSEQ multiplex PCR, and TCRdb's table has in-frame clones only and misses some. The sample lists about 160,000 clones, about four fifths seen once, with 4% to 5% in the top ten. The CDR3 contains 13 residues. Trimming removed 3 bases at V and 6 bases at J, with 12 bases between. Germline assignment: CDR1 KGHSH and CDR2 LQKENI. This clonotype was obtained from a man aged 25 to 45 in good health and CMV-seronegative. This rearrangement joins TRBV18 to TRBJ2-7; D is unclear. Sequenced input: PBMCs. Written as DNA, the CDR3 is TGTGCCAGCTCACCCTCAGCCGGGTCCGAGCAGTACTTC. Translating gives CASSPSAGSEQYF.